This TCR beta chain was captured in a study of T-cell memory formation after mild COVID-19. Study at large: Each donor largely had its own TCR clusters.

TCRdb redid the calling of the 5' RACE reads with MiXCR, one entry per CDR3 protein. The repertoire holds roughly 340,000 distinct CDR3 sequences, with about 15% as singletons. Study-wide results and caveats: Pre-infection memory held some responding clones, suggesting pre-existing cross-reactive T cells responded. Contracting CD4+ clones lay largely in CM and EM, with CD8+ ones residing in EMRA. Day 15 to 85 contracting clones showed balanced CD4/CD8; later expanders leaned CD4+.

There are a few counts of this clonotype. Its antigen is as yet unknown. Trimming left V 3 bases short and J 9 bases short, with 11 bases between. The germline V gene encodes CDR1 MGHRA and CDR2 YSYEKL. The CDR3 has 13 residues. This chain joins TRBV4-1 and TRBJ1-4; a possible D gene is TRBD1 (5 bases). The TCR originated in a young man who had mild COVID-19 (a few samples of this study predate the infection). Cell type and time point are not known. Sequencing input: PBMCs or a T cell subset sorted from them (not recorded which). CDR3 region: CASSHKQAQKLFF. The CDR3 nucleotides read TGCGCCAGCAGCCACAAACAGGCCCAAAAACTGTTTTTT.